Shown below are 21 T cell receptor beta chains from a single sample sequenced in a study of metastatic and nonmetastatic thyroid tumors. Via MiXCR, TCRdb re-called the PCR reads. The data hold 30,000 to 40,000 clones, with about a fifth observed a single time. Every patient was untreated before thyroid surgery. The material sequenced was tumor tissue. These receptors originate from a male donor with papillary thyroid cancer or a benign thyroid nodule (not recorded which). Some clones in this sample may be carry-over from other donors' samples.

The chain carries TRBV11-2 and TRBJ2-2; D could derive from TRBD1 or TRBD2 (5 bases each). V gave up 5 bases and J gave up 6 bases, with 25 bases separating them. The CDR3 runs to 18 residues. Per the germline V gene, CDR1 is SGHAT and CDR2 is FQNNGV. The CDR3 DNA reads TGTGCCAGCAGCGACAAACACCCGGGACGCACCATGCCCGGGGAGCTGTTTTTT. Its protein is CASSDKHPGRTMPGELFF. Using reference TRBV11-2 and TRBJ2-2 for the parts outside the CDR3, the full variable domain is EAGVAQSPRYKIIEKRQSVAFWCNPISGHATLYWYQQILGQGPKLLIQFQNNGVVDDSQLPKDRFSAERLKGVDSTLKIQPAKLEDSAVYLCASSDKHPGRTMPGELFFGEGSRLTVL.

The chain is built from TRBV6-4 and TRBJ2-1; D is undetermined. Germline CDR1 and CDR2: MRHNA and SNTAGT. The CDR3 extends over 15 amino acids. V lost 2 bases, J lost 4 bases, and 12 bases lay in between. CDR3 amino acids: CASSDTRREYNEQFF. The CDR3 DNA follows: TGTGCCAGCAGTGACACTCGGAGAGAATACAATGAGCAGTTCTTC.

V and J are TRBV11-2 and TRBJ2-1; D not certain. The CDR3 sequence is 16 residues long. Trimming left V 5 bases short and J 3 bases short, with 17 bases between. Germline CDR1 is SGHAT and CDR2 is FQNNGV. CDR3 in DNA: TGTGCCAGCAGCCCACGTACTTCAGTGGTCTACAATGAGCAGTTCTTC. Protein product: CASSPRTSVVYNEQFF.

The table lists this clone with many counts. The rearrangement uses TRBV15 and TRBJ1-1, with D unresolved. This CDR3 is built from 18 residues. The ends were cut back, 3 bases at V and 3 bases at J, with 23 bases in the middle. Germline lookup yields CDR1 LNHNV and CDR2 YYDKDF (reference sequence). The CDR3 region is CATSSSPRMSRLDTEAFF. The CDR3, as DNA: TGTGCCACCAGCAGTAGTCCCCGGATGAGCAGGTTGGACACTGAAGCTTTCTTT.

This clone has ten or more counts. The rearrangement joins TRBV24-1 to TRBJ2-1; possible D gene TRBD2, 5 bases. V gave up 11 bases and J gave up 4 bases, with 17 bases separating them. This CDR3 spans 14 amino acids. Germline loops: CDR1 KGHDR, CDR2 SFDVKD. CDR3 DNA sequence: TGTGCCATCTCCCCGGGATCACGATACAATGAGCAGTTCTTC. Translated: CAISPGSRYNEQFF.

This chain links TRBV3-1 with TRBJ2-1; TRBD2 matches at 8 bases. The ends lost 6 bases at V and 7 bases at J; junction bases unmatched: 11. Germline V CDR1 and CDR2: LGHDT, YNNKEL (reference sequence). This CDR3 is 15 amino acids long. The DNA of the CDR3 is TGTGCCAGCAGAAGAAGCGGGAGTCTTGGGAATGAGCAGTTCTTC. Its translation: CASRRSGSLGNEQFF.

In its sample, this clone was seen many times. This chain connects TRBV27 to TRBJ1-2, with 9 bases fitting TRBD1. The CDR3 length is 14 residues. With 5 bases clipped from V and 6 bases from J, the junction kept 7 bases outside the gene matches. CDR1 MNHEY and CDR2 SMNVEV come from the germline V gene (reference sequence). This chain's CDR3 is CASSPLDRGDGYTF. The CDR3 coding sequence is TGTGCCAGCAGTCCACTGGACAGGGGCGATGGCTACACCTTC.

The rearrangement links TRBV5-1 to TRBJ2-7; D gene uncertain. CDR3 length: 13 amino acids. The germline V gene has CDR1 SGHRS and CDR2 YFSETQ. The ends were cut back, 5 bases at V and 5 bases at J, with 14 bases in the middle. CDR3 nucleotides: TGCGCCAGCAGGTCCCACCCCCAGGACGAGCAGTACTTC. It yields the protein CASRSHPQDEQYF.

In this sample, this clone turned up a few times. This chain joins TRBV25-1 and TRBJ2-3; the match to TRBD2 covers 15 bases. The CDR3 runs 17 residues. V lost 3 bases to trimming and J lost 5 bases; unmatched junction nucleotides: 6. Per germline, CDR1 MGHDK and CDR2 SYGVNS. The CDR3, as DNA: TGTGCCAGCAGTGACGGGACTAGCGGGAGGAGAAAAGATACGCAGTATTTT. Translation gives CASSDGTSGRRKDTQYF.

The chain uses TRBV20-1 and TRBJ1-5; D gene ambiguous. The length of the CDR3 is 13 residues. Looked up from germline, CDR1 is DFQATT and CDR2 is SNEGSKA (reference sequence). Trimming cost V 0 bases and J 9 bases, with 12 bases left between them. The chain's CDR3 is CSARDSQVWPQHF. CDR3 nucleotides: TGCAGTGCTAGAGACAGCCAAGTCTGGCCCCAGCATTTT.

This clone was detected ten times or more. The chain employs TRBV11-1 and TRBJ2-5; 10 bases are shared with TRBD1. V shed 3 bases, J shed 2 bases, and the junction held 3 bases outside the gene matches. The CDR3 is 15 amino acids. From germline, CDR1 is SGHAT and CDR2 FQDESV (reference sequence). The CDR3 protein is CASSFDRGRQETQYF. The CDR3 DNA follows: TGTGCCAGCAGCTTCGACAGGGGGCGACAAGAGACCCAGTACTTC.

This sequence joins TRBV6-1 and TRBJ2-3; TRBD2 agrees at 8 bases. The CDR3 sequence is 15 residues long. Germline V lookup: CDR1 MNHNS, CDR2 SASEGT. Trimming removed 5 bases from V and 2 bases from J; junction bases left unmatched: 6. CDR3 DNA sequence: TGTGCCAGCAGTCGACTAGCGTTCCTCACAGATACGCAGTATTTT. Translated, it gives CASSRLAFLTDTQYF.

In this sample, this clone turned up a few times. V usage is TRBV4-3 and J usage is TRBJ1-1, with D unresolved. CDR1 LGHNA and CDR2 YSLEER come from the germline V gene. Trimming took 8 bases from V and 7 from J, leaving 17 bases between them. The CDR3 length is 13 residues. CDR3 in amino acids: CASSRGAGSEAFF. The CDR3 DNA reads TGCGCCAGCTCCCGGGGAGCCGGTAGTGAAGCTTTCTTT.

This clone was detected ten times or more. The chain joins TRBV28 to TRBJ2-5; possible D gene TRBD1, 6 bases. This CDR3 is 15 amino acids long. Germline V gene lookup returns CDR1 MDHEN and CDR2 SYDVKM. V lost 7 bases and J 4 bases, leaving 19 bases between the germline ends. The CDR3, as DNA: TGTGCCAGCAATGGGCGCAGGGGTCGAGGAGAGACCCAGTACTTC. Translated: CASNGRRGRGETQYF. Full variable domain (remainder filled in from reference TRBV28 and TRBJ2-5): DVKVTQSSRYLVKRTGEKVFLECVQDMDHENMFWYRQDPGLGLRLIYFSYDVKMKEKGDIPEGYSVSREKKERFSLILESASTNQTSMYLCASNGRRGRGETQYFGPGTRLLVL.

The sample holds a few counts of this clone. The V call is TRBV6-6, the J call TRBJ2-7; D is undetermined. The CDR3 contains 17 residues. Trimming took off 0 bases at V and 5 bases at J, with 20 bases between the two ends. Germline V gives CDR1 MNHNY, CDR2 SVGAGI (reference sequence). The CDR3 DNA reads TGTGCCAGCAGTTACTCGACGATATCGGCCGGGCGGAACGAGCAGTACTTC. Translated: CASSYSTISAGRNEQYF.

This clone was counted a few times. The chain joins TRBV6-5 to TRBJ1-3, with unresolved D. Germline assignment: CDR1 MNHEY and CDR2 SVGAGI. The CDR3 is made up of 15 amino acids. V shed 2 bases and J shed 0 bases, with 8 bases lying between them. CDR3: CASSYGGLSGNTIYF. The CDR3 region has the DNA TGTGCCAGCAGTTACGGCGGTCTCTCTGGAAACACCATATATTTT.

CDR3: CSARVVLPNEQFF. DNA for the CDR3: TGCAGTGCTAGAGTGGTCCTCCCCAATGAGCAGTTCTTC. J is TRBJ2-1 and V is TRBV20-1, with unresolved D. Trimming took off 1 base at V and 6 bases at J, with 10 bases between the two ends. The CDR3 loop spans 13 amino acids. Germline V gene lookup returns CDR1 DFQATT and CDR2 SNEGSKA (reference sequence).

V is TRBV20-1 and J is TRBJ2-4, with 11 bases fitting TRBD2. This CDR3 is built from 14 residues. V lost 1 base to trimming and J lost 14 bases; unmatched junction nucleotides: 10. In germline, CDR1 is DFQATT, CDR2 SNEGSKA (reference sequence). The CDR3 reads CSARVGLAETIEYF. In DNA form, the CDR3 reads TGCAGTGCTAGAGTGGGACTAGCGGAAACGATTGAGTACTTC.

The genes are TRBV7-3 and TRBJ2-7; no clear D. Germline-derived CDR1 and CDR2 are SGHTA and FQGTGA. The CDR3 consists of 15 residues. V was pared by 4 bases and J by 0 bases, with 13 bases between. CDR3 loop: CASSSIITSSYEQYV. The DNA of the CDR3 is TGTGCCAGCAGCTCCATCATTACAAGCTCCTACGAGCAGTACGTC.

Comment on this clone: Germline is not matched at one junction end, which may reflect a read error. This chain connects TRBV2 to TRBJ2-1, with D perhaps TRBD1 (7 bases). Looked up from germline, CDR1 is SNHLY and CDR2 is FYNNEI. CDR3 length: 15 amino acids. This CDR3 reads CASIGRTGGSSGPIF. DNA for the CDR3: TGTGCCAGCATTGGACGGACAGGTGGCTCCAGCGGGCCTATCTTC.

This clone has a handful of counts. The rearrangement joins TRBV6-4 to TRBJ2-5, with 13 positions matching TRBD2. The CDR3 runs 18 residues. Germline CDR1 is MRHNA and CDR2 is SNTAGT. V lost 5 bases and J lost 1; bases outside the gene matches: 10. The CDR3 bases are TGTGCCAGCAGTTCCCCCATGGGACTAGCGGGGATCCAAGAGACCCAGTACTTC. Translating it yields CASSSPMGLAGIQETQYF.